This T cell receptor (beta chain) derives from a study of cytomegalovirus exposure and HLA in healthy donors. Study-level background: The 120 validation repertoires and the roughly 690 first-cohort repertoires shared a platform, a later analysis reported.

The data were produced by immunoSEQ multiplex PCR, yet TCRdb's version contains in-frame clones alone and is incomplete. The data show 200,000 or so clones, less than 85% seen once. Trimming shortened V by 1 base and J by 0 bases, and 7 bases separated the two germline ends. The CDR3 loop spans 13 amino acids. Germline V CDR1 and CDR2: SQVTM, ANQGSEA. This receptor was obtained from a woman under 30 in good health and CMV-seronegative. The sequenced sample consisted of PBMCs. The chain links TRBV29-1 to TRBJ2-7; weak D call: TRBD2 (5 bases). In DNA, the CDR3 is TGCAGCGTTGAAGCTACTAGCTCCTACGAGCAGTACTTC. Residues: CSVEATSSYEQYF.